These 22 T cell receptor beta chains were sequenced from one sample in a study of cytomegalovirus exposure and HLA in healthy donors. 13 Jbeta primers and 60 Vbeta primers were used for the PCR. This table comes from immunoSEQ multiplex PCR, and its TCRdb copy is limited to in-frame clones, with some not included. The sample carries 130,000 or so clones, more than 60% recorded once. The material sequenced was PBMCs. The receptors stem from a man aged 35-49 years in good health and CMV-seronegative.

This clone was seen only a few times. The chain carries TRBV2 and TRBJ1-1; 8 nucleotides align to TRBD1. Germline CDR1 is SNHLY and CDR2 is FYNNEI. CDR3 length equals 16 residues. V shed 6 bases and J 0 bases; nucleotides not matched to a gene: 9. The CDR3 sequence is CASSLQGGDVNTEAFF. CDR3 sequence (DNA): TGTGCCAGCAGCTTACAGGGGGGGGATGTGAACACTGAAGCTTTCTTT.

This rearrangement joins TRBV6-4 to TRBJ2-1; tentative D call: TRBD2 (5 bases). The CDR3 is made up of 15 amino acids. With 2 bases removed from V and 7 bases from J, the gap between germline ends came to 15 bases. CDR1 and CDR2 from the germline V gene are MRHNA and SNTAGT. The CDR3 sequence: CASSDDYPTANEQFF. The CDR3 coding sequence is TGTGCCAGCAGTGACGACTACCCCACGGCAAATGAGCAGTTCTTC.

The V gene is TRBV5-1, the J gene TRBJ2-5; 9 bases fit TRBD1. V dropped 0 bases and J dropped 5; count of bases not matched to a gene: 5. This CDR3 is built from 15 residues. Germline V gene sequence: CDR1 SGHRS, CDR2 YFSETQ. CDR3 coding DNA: TGCGCCAGCAGCTTGGGTGTTGGACAGGGGGAGACCCAGTACTTC. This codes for CASSLGVGQGETQYF.

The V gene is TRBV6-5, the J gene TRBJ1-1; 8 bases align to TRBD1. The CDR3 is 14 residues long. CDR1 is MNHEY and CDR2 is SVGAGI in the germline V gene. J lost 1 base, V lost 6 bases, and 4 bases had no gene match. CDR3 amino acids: CASREDRANTEAFF. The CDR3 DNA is TGTGCCAGCAGGGAGGACAGGGCGAACACTGAAGCTTTCTTT.

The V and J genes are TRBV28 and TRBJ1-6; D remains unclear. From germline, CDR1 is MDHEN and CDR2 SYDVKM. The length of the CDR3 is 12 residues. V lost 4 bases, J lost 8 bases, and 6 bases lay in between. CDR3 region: CASSWSDSPLHF. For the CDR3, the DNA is TGTGCCAGCAGTTGGTCGGATTCACCCCTCCACTTT.

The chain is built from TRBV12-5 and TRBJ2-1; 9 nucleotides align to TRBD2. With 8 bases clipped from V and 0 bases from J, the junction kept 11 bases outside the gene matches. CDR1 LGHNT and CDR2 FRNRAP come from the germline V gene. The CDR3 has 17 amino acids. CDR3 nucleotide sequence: TGTGCTAGTTTAAGAGGGAGCGGGGGGATCTCCTACAATGAGCAGTTCTTC. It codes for CASLRGSGGISYNEQFF.

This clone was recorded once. CDR3: CASSPQGGENQPQHF. The CDR3 nucleotides are TGTGCCAGCTCACCTCAGGGGGGTGAAAATCAGCCCCAGCATTTT. V gene TRBV18 combines with J gene TRBJ1-5; 7 bases are shared with TRBD1. Germline CDR1 and CDR2: KGHSH and LQKENI. CDR3 size: 15 residues. With 3 bases clipped from V and 4 bases from J, the junction kept 6 bases outside the gene matches. The full variable domain, rest sourced from reference TRBV18 and TRBJ1-5, is NAGVMQNPRHLVRRRGQEARLRCSPMKGHSHVYWYRQLPEEGLKFMVYLQKENIIDESGMPKERFSAEFPKEGPSILRIQQVVRGDSAAYFCASSPQGGENQPQHFGDGTRLSIL.

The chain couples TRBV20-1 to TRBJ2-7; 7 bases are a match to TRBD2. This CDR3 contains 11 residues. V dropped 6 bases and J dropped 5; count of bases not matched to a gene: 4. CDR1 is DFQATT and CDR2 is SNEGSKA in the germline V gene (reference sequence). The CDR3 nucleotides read TGCAGTGCCACTCGGGGGGACGAGCAGTACTTC. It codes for CSATRGDEQYF.

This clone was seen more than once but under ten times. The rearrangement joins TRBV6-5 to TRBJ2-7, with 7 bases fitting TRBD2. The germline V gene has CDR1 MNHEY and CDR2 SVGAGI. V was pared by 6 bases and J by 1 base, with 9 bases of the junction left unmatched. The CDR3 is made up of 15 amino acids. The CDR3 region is CASSSRGEGSYEQYF. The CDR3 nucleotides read TGTGCCAGCAGCTCCCGCGGGGAGGGGTCCTACGAGCAGTACTTC.

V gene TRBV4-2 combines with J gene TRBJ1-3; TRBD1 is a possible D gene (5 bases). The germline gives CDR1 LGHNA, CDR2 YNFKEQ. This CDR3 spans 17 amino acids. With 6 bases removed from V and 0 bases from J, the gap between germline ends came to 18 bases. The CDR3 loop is CASRVLGGRVSGNTIYF. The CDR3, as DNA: TGTGCCAGCAGGGTCTTGGGGGGAAGAGTCTCTGGAAACACCATATATTTT.

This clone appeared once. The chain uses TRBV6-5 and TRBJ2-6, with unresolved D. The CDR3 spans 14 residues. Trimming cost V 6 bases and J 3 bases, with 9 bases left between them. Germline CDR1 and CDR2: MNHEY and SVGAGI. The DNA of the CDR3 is TGTGCCAGCAGCCCACAGAATGGGGCCAACGTCCTGACTTTC. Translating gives CASSPQNGANVLTF.

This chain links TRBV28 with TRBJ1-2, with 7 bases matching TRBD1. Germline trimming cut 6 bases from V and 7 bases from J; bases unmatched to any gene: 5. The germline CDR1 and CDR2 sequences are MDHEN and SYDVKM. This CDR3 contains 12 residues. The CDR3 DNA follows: TGTGCCAGCAGAATCGGGACAGTTGGCTACACCTTC. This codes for CASRIGTVGYTF.

This CDR3 is CASSLAGAGRSSYNEQFF. In DNA form, the CDR3 reads TGTGCCAGCAGCTTAGCAGGGGCAGGTCGAAGCTCCTACAATGAGCAGTTCTTC. V usage is TRBV7-9 and J usage is TRBJ2-1; a weak D match, TRBD1 (5 bases). The CDR3 has 18 amino acids. CDR1 is SEHNR and CDR2 is FQNEAQ in the germline V gene (reference sequence). The V and J ends lost 0 bases and 0 bases respectively, with 15 bases between them.

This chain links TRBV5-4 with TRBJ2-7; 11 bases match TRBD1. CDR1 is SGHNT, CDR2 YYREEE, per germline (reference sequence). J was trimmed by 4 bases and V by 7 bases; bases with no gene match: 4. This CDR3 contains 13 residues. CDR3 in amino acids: CASGTGGKYEQYF. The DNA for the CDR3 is TGTGCCAGCGGGACAGGGGGAAAGTACGAGCAGTACTTC.

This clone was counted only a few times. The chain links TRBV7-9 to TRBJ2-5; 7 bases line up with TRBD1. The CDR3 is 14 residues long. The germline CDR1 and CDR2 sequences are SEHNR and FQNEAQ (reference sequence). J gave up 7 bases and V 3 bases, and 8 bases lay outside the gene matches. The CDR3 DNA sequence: TGTGCCAGCAGCTTTGCGGACAGGAGCGGGACCCAGTACTTC. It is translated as CASSFADRSGTQYF.

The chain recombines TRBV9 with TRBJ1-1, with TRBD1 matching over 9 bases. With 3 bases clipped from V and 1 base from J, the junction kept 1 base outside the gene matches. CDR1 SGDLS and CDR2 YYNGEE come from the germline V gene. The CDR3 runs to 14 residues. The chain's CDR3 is CASSGGQGNTEAFF. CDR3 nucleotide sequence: TGTGCCAGCAGCGGGGGACAGGGGAACACTGAAGCTTTCTTT.

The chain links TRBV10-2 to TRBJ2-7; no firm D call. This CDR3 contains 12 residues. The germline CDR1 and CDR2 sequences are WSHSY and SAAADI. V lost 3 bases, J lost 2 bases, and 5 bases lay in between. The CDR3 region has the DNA TGCGCCAGCAGTGAAACACCCTACGAGCAGTACTTC. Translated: CASSETPYEQYF.

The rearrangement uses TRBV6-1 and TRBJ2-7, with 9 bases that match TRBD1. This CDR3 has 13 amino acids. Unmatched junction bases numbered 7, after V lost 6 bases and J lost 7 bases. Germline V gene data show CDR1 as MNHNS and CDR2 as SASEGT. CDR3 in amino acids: CASSTTGGGEQYF. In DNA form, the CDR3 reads TGTGCCAGCAGCACGACAGGGGGAGGAGAGCAGTACTTC.

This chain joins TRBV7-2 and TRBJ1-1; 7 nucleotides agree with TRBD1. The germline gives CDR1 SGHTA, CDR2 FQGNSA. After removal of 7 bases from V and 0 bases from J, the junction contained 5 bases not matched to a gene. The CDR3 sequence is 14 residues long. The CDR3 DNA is TGTGCCAGCACCCTCGGGACAGTGAACACTGAAGCTTTCTTT. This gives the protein CASTLGTVNTEAFF.

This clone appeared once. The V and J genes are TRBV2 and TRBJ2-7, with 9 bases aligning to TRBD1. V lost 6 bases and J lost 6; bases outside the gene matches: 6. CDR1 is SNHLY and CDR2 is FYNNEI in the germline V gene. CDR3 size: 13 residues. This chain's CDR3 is CASRTGTGPEQYF. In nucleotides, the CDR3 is TGTGCCAGCAGGACCGGGACAGGGCCCGAGCAGTACTTC.

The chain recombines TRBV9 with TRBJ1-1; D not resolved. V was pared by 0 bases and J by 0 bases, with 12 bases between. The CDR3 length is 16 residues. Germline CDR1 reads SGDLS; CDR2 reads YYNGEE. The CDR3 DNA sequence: TGTGCCAGCAGCGTAGAGCCAGGTTTCATGAACACTGAAGCTTTCTTT. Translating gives CASSVEPGFMNTEAFF.

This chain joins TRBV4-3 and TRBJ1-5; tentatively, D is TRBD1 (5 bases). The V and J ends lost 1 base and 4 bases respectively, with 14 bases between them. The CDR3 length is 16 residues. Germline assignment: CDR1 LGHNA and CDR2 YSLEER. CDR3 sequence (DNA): TGCGCCAGCAGCCAAGGTCGGGGGGGGAAGAATCAGCCCCAGCATTTT. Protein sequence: CASSQGRGGKNQPQHF.